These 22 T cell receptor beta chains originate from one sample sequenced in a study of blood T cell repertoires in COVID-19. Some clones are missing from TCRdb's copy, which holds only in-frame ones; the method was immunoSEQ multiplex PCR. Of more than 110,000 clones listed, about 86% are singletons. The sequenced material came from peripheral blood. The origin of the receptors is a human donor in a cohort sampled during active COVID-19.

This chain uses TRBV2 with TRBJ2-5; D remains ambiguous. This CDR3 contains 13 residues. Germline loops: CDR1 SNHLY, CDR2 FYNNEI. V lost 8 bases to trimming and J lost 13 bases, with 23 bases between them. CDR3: CASLTEFPESGYF. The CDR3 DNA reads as TGTGCCAGCCTGACGGAATTTCCGGAGAGTGGGTACTTC.

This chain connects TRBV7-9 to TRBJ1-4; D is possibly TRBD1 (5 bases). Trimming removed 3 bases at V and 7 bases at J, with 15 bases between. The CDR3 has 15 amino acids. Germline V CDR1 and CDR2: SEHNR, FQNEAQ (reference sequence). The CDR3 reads CASSFGLSGGEKLFF. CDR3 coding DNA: TGTGCCAGCAGCTTCGGCCTATCCGGGGGTGAAAAACTGTTTTTT.

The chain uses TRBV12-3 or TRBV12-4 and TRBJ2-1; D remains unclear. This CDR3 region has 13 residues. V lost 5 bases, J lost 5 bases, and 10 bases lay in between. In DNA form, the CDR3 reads TGTGCCAGCAGTCCCCCTCTACACAATGAGCAGTTCTTC. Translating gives CASSPPLHNEQFF.

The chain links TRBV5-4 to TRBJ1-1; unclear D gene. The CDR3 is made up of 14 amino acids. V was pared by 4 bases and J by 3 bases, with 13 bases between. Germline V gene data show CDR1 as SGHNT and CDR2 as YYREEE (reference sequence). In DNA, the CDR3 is TGTGCCAGCAGCCAACAAGGAGGGCACACTGAAGCTTTCTTT. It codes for CASSQQGGHTEAFF.

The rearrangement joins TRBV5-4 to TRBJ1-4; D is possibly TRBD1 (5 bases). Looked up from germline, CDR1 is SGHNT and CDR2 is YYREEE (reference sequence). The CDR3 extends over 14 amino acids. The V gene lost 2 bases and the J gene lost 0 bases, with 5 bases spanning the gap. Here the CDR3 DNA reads TGTGCCAGCAGCTTCAGGGCAACTAATGAAAAACTGTTTTTT. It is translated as CASSFRATNEKLFF.

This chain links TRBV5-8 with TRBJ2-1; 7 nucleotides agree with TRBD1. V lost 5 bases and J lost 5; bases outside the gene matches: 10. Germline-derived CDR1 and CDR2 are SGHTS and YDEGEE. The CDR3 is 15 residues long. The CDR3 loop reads CASSRVFTGDNEQFF. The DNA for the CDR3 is TGTGCCAGCAGTCGCGTCTTTACAGGGGACAATGAGCAGTTCTTC.

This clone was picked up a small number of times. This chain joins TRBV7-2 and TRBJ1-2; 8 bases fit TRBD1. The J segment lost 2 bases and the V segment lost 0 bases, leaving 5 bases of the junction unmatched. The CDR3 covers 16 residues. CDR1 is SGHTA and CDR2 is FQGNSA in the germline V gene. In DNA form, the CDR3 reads TGTGCCAGCAGCTTAGCAATCCGGACAGGGAACTATGGCTACACCTTC. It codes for CASSLAIRTGNYGYTF.

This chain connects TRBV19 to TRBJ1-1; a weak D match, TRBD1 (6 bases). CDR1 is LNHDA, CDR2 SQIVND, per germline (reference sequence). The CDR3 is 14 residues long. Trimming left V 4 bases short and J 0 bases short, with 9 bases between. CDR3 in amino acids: CASSKGQMNTEAFF. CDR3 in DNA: TGTGCCAGTAGTAAAGGACAGATGAACACTGAAGCTTTCTTT.

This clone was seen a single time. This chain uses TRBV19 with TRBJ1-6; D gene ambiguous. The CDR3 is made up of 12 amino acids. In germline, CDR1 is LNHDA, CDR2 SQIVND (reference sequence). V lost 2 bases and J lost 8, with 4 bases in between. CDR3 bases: TGTGCCAGTAGTATATCGGATTCACCCCTCCACTTT. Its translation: CASSISDSPLHF.

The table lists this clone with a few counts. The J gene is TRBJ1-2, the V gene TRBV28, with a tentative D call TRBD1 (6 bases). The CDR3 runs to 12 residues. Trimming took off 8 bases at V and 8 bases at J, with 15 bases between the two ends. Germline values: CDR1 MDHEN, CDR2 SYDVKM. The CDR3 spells CASRTGGGGYTF. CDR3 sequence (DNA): TGTGCCAGCCGCACCGGGGGGGGCGGCTACACCTTC.

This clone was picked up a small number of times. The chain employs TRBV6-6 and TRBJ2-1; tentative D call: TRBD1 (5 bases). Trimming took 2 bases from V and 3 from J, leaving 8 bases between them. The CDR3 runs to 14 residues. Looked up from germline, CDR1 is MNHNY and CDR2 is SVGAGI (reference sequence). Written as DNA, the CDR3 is TGTGCCAGCAGTTACAGCAGGGTCTACAATGAGCAGTTCTTC. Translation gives CASSYSRVYNEQFF.

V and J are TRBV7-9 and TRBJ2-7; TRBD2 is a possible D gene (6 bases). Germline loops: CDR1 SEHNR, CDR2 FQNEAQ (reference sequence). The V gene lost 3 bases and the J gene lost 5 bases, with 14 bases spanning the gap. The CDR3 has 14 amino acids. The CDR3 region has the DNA TGTGCCAGCAGCTTGGGCGGGATAAGGGACGAGCAGTACTTC. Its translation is CASSLGGIRDEQYF.

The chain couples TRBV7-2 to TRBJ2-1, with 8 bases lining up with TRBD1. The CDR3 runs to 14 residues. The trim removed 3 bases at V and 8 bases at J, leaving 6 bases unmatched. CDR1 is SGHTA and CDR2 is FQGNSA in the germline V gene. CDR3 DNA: TGTGCCAGCAGCTTGGACAGGGAGGTCGATGAGCAGTTCTTC. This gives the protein CASSLDREVDEQFF.

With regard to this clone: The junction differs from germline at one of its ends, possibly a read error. The CDR3 bases are TGTGCCAGCAGTATAACCCTTACAGCGGGAACTCATGAAAAACTGTTTTTT. It specifies CASSITLTAGTHEKLFF. The chain combines TRBV27 with TRBJ1-4; D unresolved. The germline gives CDR1 MNHEY, CDR2 SMNVEV (reference sequence). The CDR3 contains 17 residues.

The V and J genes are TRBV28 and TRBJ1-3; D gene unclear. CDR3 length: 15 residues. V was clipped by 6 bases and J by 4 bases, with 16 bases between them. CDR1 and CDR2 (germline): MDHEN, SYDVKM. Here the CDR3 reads CASSPPSGSGNTIYF. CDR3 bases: TGTGCCAGCAGCCCGCCGTCAGGTTCCGGAAACACCATATATTTT.

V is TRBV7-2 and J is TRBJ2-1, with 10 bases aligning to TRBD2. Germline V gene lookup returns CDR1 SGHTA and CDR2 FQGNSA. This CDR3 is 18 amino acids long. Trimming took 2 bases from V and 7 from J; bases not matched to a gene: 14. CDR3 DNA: TGTGCCAGCAGCTTATGGCACCCCCGACTAGCGGGTGATAATGAGCAGTTCTTC. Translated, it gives CASSLWHPRLAGDNEQFF.

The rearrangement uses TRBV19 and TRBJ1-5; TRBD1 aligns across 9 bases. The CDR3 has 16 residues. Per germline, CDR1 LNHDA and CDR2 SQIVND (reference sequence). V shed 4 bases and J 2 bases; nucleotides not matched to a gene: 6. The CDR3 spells CASSTLQGAGNQPQHF. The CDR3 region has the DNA TGTGCCAGTAGTACTCTACAGGGGGCAGGCAATCAGCCCCAGCATTTT. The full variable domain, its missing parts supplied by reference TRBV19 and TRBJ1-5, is DGGITQSPKYLFRKEGQNVTLSCEQNLNHDAMYWYRQDPGQGLRLIYYSQIVNDFQKGDIAEGYSVSREKKESFPLTVTSAQKNPTAFYLCASSTLQGAGNQPQHFGDGTRLSIL.

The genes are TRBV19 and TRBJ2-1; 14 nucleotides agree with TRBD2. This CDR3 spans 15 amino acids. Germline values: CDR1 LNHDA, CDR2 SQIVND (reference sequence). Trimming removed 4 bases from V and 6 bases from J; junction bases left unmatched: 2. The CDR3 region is CASSTGLAGANEQFF. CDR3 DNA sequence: TGTGCCAGTAGTACGGGACTAGCGGGGGCCAATGAGCAGTTCTTC.

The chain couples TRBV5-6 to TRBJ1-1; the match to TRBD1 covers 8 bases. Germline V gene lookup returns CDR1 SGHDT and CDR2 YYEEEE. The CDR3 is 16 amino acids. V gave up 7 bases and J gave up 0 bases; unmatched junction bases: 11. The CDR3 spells CASELLTGALNTEAFF. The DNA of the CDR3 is TGTGCCAGCGAACTTCTGACAGGGGCTTTGAACACTGAAGCTTTCTTT.

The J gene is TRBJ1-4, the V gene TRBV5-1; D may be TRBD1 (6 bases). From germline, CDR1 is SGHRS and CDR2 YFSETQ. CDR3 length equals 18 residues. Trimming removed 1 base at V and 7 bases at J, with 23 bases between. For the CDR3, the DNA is TGCGCCAGCAGCTTGCCTACTCGGGACACCAAAGCGCGTGAAAAACTGTTTTTT. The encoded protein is CASSLPTRDTKAREKLFF.

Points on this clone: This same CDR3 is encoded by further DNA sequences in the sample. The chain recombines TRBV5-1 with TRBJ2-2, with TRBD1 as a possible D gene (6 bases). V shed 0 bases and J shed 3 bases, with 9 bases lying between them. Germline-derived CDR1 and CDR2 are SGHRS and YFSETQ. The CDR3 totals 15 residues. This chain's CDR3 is CASSLEGGDTGELFF. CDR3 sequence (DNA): TGCGCCAGCAGCTTGGAAGGGGGTGACACCGGGGAGCTGTTTTTT.

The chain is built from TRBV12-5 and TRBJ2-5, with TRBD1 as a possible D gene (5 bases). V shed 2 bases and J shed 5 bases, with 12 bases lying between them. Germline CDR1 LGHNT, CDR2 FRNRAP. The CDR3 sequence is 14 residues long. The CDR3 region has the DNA TGTGCTAGTGGTTTGCAGGGTTTGAGGGAGACCCAGTACTTC. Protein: CASGLQGLRETQYF.